The 32 T cell receptor beta chains below come from one sample, sequenced in a study of lymphopenia after photon versus proton radiotherapy. Using immunoSEQ multiplex PCR, the repertoire was profiled, and TCRdb retains in-frame clones only, with some absent. This table has under 65,000 clones, roughly 84% appearing once. The sequences come from peripheral blood, collected from a patient treated with proton-based radiotherapy. The receptors come from a man aged 55 to 69 with pancreatic cancer.

The chain combines TRBV2 with TRBJ2-5, with unresolved D. Per the germline V gene, CDR1 is SNHLY and CDR2 is FYNNEI. This CDR3 is 13 amino acids long. Trimming left V 4 bases short and J 5 bases short, with 11 bases between. The CDR3 DNA reads as TGTGCCAGCAGTGGATCTCGAGACGAGACCCAGTACTTC. Protein product: CASSGSRDETQYF.

This rearrangement joins TRBV5-1 to TRBJ1-3; 9 nucleotides match TRBD1. CDR3 size: 16 residues. Germline CDR1 is SGHRS and CDR2 is YFSETQ. Trimming took 4 bases from V and 4 from J; bases not matched to a gene: 9. The CDR3 sequence: CASSVTGTGIGNTIYF. As DNA, the CDR3 is TGCGCCAGCAGCGTGACCGGGACAGGGATCGGAAACACCATATATTTT.

J is TRBJ2-1 and V is TRBV6-6; 9 positions agree with TRBD2. J lost 2 bases, V lost 7 bases, and 3 bases had no gene match. The CDR3 length is 14 residues. Per germline, CDR1 MNHNY and CDR2 SVGAGI (reference sequence). The CDR3 spells CASNLAGAYNEQFF. CDR3 sequence (DNA): TGTGCCAGCAATTTAGCGGGAGCCTACAATGAGCAGTTCTTC.

The rearrangement uses TRBV7-8 and TRBJ2-7; the D gene could be TRBD1 or TRBD2 (5 bases each). CDR1 and CDR2 from the germline V gene are SGHVS and FQNEAQ. The CDR3 length is 15 residues. Trimming left V 8 bases short and J 6 bases short, with 23 bases between. The CDR3 nucleotides are TGTGCCAGCGGGACCGACCGGGTTTGGGGGAGCGAGCAGTACTTC. This translates into CASGTDRVWGSEQYF.

The chain is built from TRBV5-5 and TRBJ2-1; TRBD2 matches 10 bases. This CDR3 spans 14 amino acids. V shed 7 bases and J 6 bases; nucleotides not matched to a gene: 7. The germline CDR1 and CDR2 sequences are SGHKS and YYEKEE (reference sequence). The CDR3 DNA sequence: TGTGCCAGCCAACATAGCGGGGGGATCAATGAGCAGTTCTTC. Translation gives CASQHSGGINEQFF.

The CDR3 nucleotides read TGTGCCAGCTCACCGGCCGGGACTTCAGAGACCCAGTACTTC. Encoded protein: CASSPAGTSETQYF. This chain links TRBV18 with TRBJ2-5, with a possible D match to TRBD2 (6 bases). CDR1 is KGHSH, CDR2 LQKENI, per germline. The V end lost 3 bases, the J end lost 4 bases, and 12 bases lay between the germline ends. CDR3 size: 14 residues.

The chain has TRBV5-4 and TRBJ2-3; no clear D gene. This CDR3 is 12 amino acids long. The V end lost 0 bases, the J end lost 5 bases, and 4 bases lay between the germline ends. The germline V gene has CDR1 SGHNT and CDR2 YYREEE (reference sequence). The CDR3 here is CASSLGEDTQYF. CDR3 nucleotide sequence: TGTGCCAGCAGCTTGGGGGAAGATACGCAGTATTTT.

The J gene is TRBJ2-7, the V gene TRBV7-2; TRBD2 aligns across 11 bases. V trimming: 5 bases; J trimming: 4 bases; junction bases outside the gene matches: 1. Germline CDR1 SGHTA, CDR2 FQGNSA. The CDR3 sequence is 13 residues long. The CDR3 coding sequence is TGTGCCAGCAGCCGGACTAGCGGGTACGAGCAGTACTTC. It codes for CASSRTSGYEQYF. Full variable domain (remainder filled in from reference TRBV7-2 and TRBJ2-7): GAGVSQSPSNKVTEKGKDVELRCDPISGHTALYWYRQSLGQGLEFLIYFQGNSAPDKSGLPSDRFSAERTGGSVSTLTIQRTQQEDSAVYLCASSRTSGYEQYFGPGTRLTVT.

The J gene is TRBJ2-1, the V gene TRBV11-3, with 11 bases fitting TRBD2. Trimming took 6 bases from V and 7 from J; bases not matched to a gene: 8. The CDR3 runs to 15 residues. Per the germline V gene, CDR1 is SGHNT and CDR2 is YENEEA. The CDR3 reads CASRLLAGAFNEQFF. CDR3 in DNA: TGTGCCAGCAGGTTACTAGCGGGAGCATTTAATGAGCAGTTCTTC.

This chain uses TRBV6-5 with TRBJ2-7; 9 bases are shared with TRBD2. V was pared by 5 bases and J by 3 bases, with 8 bases of the junction left unmatched. CDR3 length equals 15 residues. In germline, CDR1 is MNHEY, CDR2 SVGAGI. CDR3 coding DNA: TGTGCCAGCAGTGGTCGACTAGCGGCCTTCTACGAGCAGTACTTC. Translated, it gives CASSGRLAAFYEQYF.

J is TRBJ2-7 and V is TRBV7-8; 8 positions agree with TRBD2. Germline CDR1 is SGHVS and CDR2 is FQNEAQ. J lost 6 bases, V lost 2 bases, and 3 bases had no gene match. CDR3 length equals 13 residues. CDR3 bases: TGTGCCAGCAGCTTAATCACTAGCGGCGAGCAGTACTTC. Encoded protein: CASSLITSGEQYF. The full variable domain, in which reference TRBV7-8 and TRBJ2-7 provide the parts outside the CDR3, is GAGVSQSPRYKVAKRGQDVALRCDPISGHVSLFWYQQALGQGPEFLTYFQNEAQLDKSGLPSDRFFAERPEGSVSTLKIQRTQQEDSAVYLCASSLITSGEQYFGPGTRLTVT.

This chain connects TRBV11-1 to TRBJ2-7; no definite D call. V was cut by 0 bases and J by 3 bases, with 3 bases left in between. The germline CDR1 and CDR2 sequences are SGHAT and FQDESV (reference sequence). CDR3 length equals 12 residues. CDR3 loop: CASSLANYEQYF. The CDR3 DNA follows: TGTGCCAGCAGCTTAGCAAACTACGAGCAGTACTTC.

This rearrangement joins TRBV30 to TRBJ1-6, with TRBD1 as a possible D gene (6 bases). In germline, CDR1 is GTSNPN, CDR2 SVGIG (reference sequence). The CDR3 totals 15 residues. The germline V and J ends were trimmed by 3 bases and 9 bases, with 18 bases remaining between them. The CDR3 loop is CAWRGGPHGGSPLHF. The CDR3 DNA reads as TGTGCCTGGAGGGGGGGGCCCCACGGAGGTTCACCCCTCCACTTT.

V usage is TRBV7-2 and J usage is TRBJ1-4; D is perhaps TRBD1 (6 bases). The germline CDR1 and CDR2 sequences are SGHTA and FQGNSA. CDR3 length: 12 amino acids. V lost 5 bases, J lost 8 bases, and 9 bases lay in between. In DNA, the CDR3 is TGTGCCAGCAGCCCCGACAGGGAAAAACTGTTTTTT. Protein: CASSPDREKLFF.

The J gene is TRBJ1-1, the V gene TRBV2, with no clear D. V lost 4 bases and J 1 base, leaving 4 bases between the germline ends. The germline CDR1 and CDR2 sequences are SNHLY and FYNNEI. CDR3 length: 12 residues. The CDR3 protein is CASSAGNTEAFF. Here the CDR3 DNA reads TGTGCCAGCAGTGCAGGGAACACTGAAGCTTTCTTT.

V is TRBV6-5 and J is TRBJ1-1, with a tentative D call TRBD1 (5 bases). Germline loops: CDR1 MNHEY, CDR2 SVGAGI. The CDR3 covers 14 residues. Trimming stripped 4 bases from V and 1 base from J, with 10 bases between. CDR3 sequence (DNA): TGTGCCAGCAGTTCCCGGGGCAAGAACACTGAAGCTTTCTTT. Translating it yields CASSSRGKNTEAFF.

The V call is TRBV5-1, the J call TRBJ2-1, with TRBD2 identical over 8 bases. Germline values: CDR1 SGHRS, CDR2 YFSETQ. Unmatched junction bases numbered 9, after V lost 0 bases and J lost 7 bases. The CDR3 extends over 16 amino acids. CDR3 protein: CASSLVAGGVRNEQFF. CDR3 in DNA: TGCGCCAGCAGCTTGGTGGCGGGAGGAGTAAGGAATGAGCAGTTCTTC.

V usage is TRBV18 and J usage is TRBJ2-5; D might be TRBD2 (6 bases). Germline CDR1 reads KGHSH; CDR2 reads LQKENI. The CDR3 sequence is 14 residues long. V lost 2 bases, J lost 5 bases, and 12 bases lay in between. The CDR3 bases are TGTGCCAGCTCACCATTTACTAGCCGGGAGACCCAGTACTTC. Protein product: CASSPFTSRETQYF.

V is TRBV5-1 and J is TRBJ2-5; tentative D call: TRBD2 (5 bases). Between the trimmed V and J ends, which lost 4 bases and 1 base, there was a span of 14 bases. The CDR3 extends over 15 amino acids. From germline, CDR1 is SGHRS and CDR2 YFSETQ. CDR3 region: CASSPTHGLQETQYF. The CDR3 DNA sequence: TGCGCCAGCAGCCCCACCCATGGACTCCAAGAGACCCAGTACTTC. Together with reference TRBV5-1 and TRBJ2-5, the CDR3 gives the full variable domain: KAGVTQTPRYLIKTRGQQVTLSCSPISGHRSVSWYQQTPGQGLQFLFEYFSETQRNKGNFPGRFSGRQFSNSRSEMNVSTLELGDSALYLCASSPTHGLQETQYFGPGTRLLVL.

The table lists this clone with a count of one. This sequence joins TRBV5-1 and TRBJ2-3; TRBD2 aligns across 10 bases. The germline CDR1 and CDR2 sequences are SGHRS and YFSETQ. With V trimmed by 4 bases and J by 0 bases, 5 bases remained unmatched. The CDR3 covers 16 residues. CDR3: CASSIPGLASTDTQYF. The CDR3 coding sequence is TGCGCCAGCAGCATACCGGGACTAGCGAGCACAGATACGCAGTATTTT.

The CDR3 here is CAWSALSRGLNEKLFF. In nucleotides, the CDR3 is TGTGCCTGGAGTGCGCTAAGCAGAGGACTTAATGAAAAACTGTTTTTT. This chain links TRBV30 with TRBJ1-4; D is uncertain. The CDR3 is 16 residues long. V shed 1 base and J shed 4 bases, with 16 bases lying between them. Germline assignment: CDR1 GTSNPN and CDR2 SVGIG (reference sequence).

V usage is TRBV14 and J usage is TRBJ1-1; TRBD1 matches 11 bases. Germline lookup yields CDR1 SGHDN and CDR2 FVKESK. The junction had 10 bases not matched to a gene; V was cut back by 0 bases and J by 7 bases. This CDR3 is 17 amino acids long. CDR3 in DNA: TGTGCCAGCAGCCAAGATTTGTTCTGGACAGGGGGCCATGAAGCTTTCTTT. This gives the protein CASSQDLFWTGGHEAFF.

This clone has a handful of counts. The rearrangement uses TRBV5-6 and TRBJ2-7; D not certain. V lost 4 bases to trimming and J lost 4 bases, with 15 bases between them. CDR3 size: 14 residues. Germline CDR1 SGHDT, CDR2 YYEEEE. In DNA, the CDR3 is TGTGCCAGCAGCGCTCTTGGACGGTATTACGAGCAGTACTTC. Amino acids: CASSALGRYYEQYF. Full variable domain (rest looked up from reference TRBV5-6 and TRBJ2-7): DAGVTQSPTHLIKTRGQQVTLRCSPKSGHDTVSWYQQALGQGPQFIFQYYEEEERQRGNFPDRFSGHQFPNYSSELNVNALLLGDSALYLCASSALGRYYEQYFGPGTRLTVT.

This clone turned up a few times. The chain employs TRBV29-1 and TRBJ2-5; 7 bases match TRBD2. This CDR3 spans 13 amino acids. With V trimmed by 4 bases and J by 7 bases, 9 bases remained unmatched. In germline, CDR1 is SQVTM, CDR2 ANQGSEA. The CDR3 is CSVASGPHATQYF. Written as DNA, the CDR3 is TGCAGCGTTGCTAGCGGCCCTCATGCGACCCAGTACTTC.

V gene TRBV30 combines with J gene TRBJ2-7, with 9 nucleotides matching TRBD1. This CDR3 is 14 amino acids long. The V gene end was trimmed by 3 bases and the J gene end by 4 bases; junction bases not matched to a gene: 7. Looked up from germline, CDR1 is GTSNPN and CDR2 is SVGIG (reference sequence). In DNA form, the CDR3 reads TGTGCCTGGAGCCGACAGGGGGGGGTTTACGAGCAGTACTTC. It is translated as CAWSRQGGVYEQYF. Drawing the rest from reference TRBV30 and TRBJ2-7, the complete variable domain is SQTIHQWPATLVQPVGSPLSLECTVEGTSNPNLYWYRQAAGRGLQLLFYSVGIGQISSEVPQNLSASRPQDRQFILSSKKLLLSDSGFYLCAWSRQGGVYEQYFGPGTRLTVT.

This sequence joins TRBV6-5 and TRBJ1-2, with TRBD1 as a possible D gene (5 bases). There are 14 residues in the CDR3. V was shortened by 6 bases and J by 4 bases, with 15 bases between the two germline ends. Germline V gene lookup returns CDR1 MNHEY and CDR2 SVGAGI. The CDR3 DNA reads as TGTGCCAGCAGCTGGAGGACACCAAGCTATGGCTACACCTTC. Residues: CASSWRTPSYGYTF.

The CDR3 nucleotides are TGTGCCAGCAGCAACCACAGGGGCCTGGAAGCTTTCTTT. Protein sequence: CASSNHRGLEAFF. The chain uses TRBV7-2 and TRBJ1-1; TRBD1 matches at 7 bases. The CDR3 length is 13 residues. V trimming: 5 bases; J trimming: 8 bases; junction bases outside the gene matches: 8. From germline, CDR1 is SGHTA and CDR2 FQGNSA.

In this sample, this clone turned up a few times. The chain couples TRBV5-6 to TRBJ1-1, with D possibly matching TRBD1 (5 bases). The CDR3 contains 15 residues. V lost 6 bases and J 0 bases, leaving 15 bases between the germline ends. Germline-derived CDR1 and CDR2 are SGHDT and YYEEEE. CDR3 sequence (DNA): TGTGCCAGCACCCTGGGGCCTGGGATGAACACTGAAGCTTTCTTT. This sequence encodes CASTLGPGMNTEAFF.

The genes are TRBV11-2 and TRBJ1-2; D is uncertain. The CDR3 length is 13 residues. Germline CDR1 reads SGHAT; CDR2 reads FQNNGV. Trimming shortened V by 7 bases and J by 8 bases, and 17 bases separated the two germline ends. CDR3 loop: CASTPGPVSGYTF. Here the CDR3 DNA reads TGTGCCAGCACCCCAGGACCGGTTTCGGGCTACACCTTC.

CDR3 residues: CASSQDGQGVYEQYF. For the CDR3, the DNA is TGTGCCAGCAGCCAAGATGGACAGGGGGTCTACGAGCAGTACTTC. The rearrangement links TRBV4-2 to TRBJ2-7; 10 nucleotides agree with TRBD1. The CDR3 is made up of 15 amino acids. V dropped 0 bases and J dropped 3; count of bases not matched to a gene: 2. Germline V gives CDR1 LGHNA, CDR2 YNFKEQ.

V gene TRBV6-1 combines with J gene TRBJ1-2; D might be TRBD1 (5 bases). V was clipped by 6 bases and J by 2 bases, with 10 bases between them. Germline V gene sequence: CDR1 MNHNS, CDR2 SASEGT. The CDR3 is made up of 13 amino acids. CDR3 sequence reads: CASSLGPNYGYTF. DNA for the CDR3: TGTGCCAGCAGCCTGGGACCGAACTATGGCTACACCTTC.

The J gene is TRBJ1-1, the V gene TRBV6-5, with D possibly matching TRBD1 (5 bases). Trimming stripped 6 bases from V and 10 bases from J, with 18 bases between. Germline V gives CDR1 MNHEY, CDR2 SVGAGI. The CDR3 length is 13 residues. The CDR3 region is CASRQLGAPGAFF. The CDR3 DNA sequence: TGTGCCAGCAGGCAACTCGGGGCGCCGGGAGCTTTCTTT.